The T cell receptor beta chain described here comes from a study of CD8+ T cells in alopecia areata. Treatment of the sample: oral pan-JAK inhibitor, 5-10 mg twice daily. On this clone itself: What it binds is unknown.

RNA was isolated and reverse transcribed to cDNA, the sequencing template. Using immunoSEQ multiplex PCR, the repertoire was profiled, and TCRdb retains in-frame clones only, with some absent. Among about 220,000 clones listed, under 60% were seen once. Overall study results and limits: Normal scalp showed lower clonality than lesional scalp, especially alopecia totalis/universalis. Persistence during tofacitinib was seen for many expanded lesional clones in scalp and blood. Association of baseline CD8+ expansion with response is uncertain owing to one nonresponder.

This CDR3 region has 11 residues. Germline loops: CDR1 SGHDT, CDR2 YYEEEE. Trimming left V 0 bases short and J 8 bases short, with 5 bases between. This sequence originates from a human donor with alopecia areata. The V call is TRBV5-6, the J call TRBJ1-1; D remains unclear. The sample in question was CD4+ T cells sorted from blood, obtained at week 4, from a patient treated with tofacitinib. The CDR3 nucleotides read TGTGCCAGCAGCTTGGGTTGGGAAGCTTTCTTT. This translates into CASSLGWEAFF.